The 12 T cell receptor beta chains in this list originate from one sample, sequenced in a study of response to subunit inactivated influenza vaccine (dated by TCRdb to 2016 to 2018). Library method: RT-PCR. This sample was sequenced with an Illumina HiSeq 2500. TCRdb reran the public reads through fastp at Q25 and MiXCR, keeping productive beta chains. CDR3 protein duplicates are merged, each entry listing the most common genes and DNA. Within this sample are approximately 500,000 distinct CDR3 sequences, with about an eighth of them counted one time only. The ten largest clones capture approximately 14% of the sample. This sample's time point label indicates: approximately 40 days after influenza vaccine administration. Sequencing was performed on PBMCs from blood, taken roughly 48 days after vaccination. These receptors all come from a man in his fifties or sixties who received an inactivated influenza vaccine. Donor details come from another sample of the same person, matched by shared clones.

This clonotype was counted only a few times. The gene calls are TRBV7-2 and TRBJ1-2, with a tentative D call TRBD1 (6 bases). V was trimmed by 3 bases and J by 3 bases, leaving 11 bases between them. Germline lookup yields CDR1 SGHTA and CDR2 FQGNSA. The CDR3 consists of 14 residues. CDR3: CASSLNPGDYGYTF. The DNA for the CDR3 is TGTGCCAGCAGCTTGAACCCAGGGGACTATGGCTACACCTTC.

This clonotype was seen repeatedly, ten times or more. The chain has TRBV6-2 or TRBV6-3 and TRBJ1-5; 10 positions match TRBD1. The CDR3 extends over 13 amino acids. Trimming removed 6 bases from V and 6 bases from J; junction bases left unmatched: 2. Germline assignment: CDR1 MNHEY and CDR2 SVGEGT. CDR3 sequence: CASRDRGIQPQHF. The CDR3 DNA reads as TGTGCCAGCAGGGACAGGGGGATTCAGCCCCAGCATTTT.

The chain recombines TRBV6-2 or TRBV6-3 with TRBJ2-1; D unresolved. V lost 7 bases to trimming and J lost 15 bases, with 25 bases between them. Per germline, CDR1 MNHEY and CDR2 SVGEGT. This CDR3 comprises 14 residues. The CDR3 is CASTLQPQSFKRFF. CDR3 in DNA: TGTGCCAGCACCTTGCAACCGCAGTCATTTAAGCGGTTCTTC.

This clonotype has at least ten counts. The chain employs TRBV7-2 and TRBJ2-1, with a weak D call TRBD1 (6 bases). V shed 1 base and J shed 4 bases, with 11 bases lying between them. Germline V gene sequence: CDR1 SGHTA, CDR2 FQGNSA. The CDR3 contains 15 residues. CDR3 region: CASSLVQDSYNEQFF. The CDR3 coding sequence is TGTGCCAGCAGCTTAGTCCAGGACAGTTACAATGAGCAGTTCTTC.

The chain carries TRBV3-1 and TRBJ2-5; D is undetermined. V dropped 1 base and J dropped 3 bases, with 12 bases sitting between them. This CDR3 region has 15 residues. Germline assignment: CDR1 LGHDT and CDR2 YNNKEL (reference sequence). CDR3 coding DNA: TGTGCCAGCAGCCAAGTCGCGACGGACGAAGAGACCCAGTACTTC. Translation: CASSQVATDEETQYF.

The rearrangement uses TRBV4-1 and TRBJ2-1; D might be TRBD1 or TRBD2, each matching 5 bases. The ends were cut back, 4 bases at V and 9 bases at J, with 19 bases in the middle. The CDR3 loop spans 15 amino acids. The germline CDR1 and CDR2 sequences are MGHRA and YSYEKL. The DNA for the CDR3 is TGCGCCAGCAGCCGCCTGAACCTCGGGGACGCTGAGCAGTTCTTC. Amino acids: CASSRLNLGDAEQFF.

The chain joins TRBV27 to TRBJ2-2; 12 bases fit TRBD2. Trimming at V came to 2 bases and at J to 4 bases, leaving 2 bases not matched to a gene. There are 16 residues in the CDR3. The germline CDR1 and CDR2 sequences are MNHEY and SMNVEV (reference sequence). The CDR3 coding sequence is TGTGCCAGCAGTTTAGGACTAGCGGGAATCACCGGGGAGCTGTTTTTT. This translates into CASSLGLAGITGELFF.

This clonotype has only a few counts. The J gene is TRBJ2-2, the V gene TRBV15, with D perhaps matching TRBD2 (7 bases). Trimming took 1 base from V and 7 from J, leaving 16 bases between them. The CDR3 runs to 16 residues. The germline gives CDR1 LNHNV, CDR2 YYDKDF (reference sequence). The CDR3 is CATSRGGGGLFGELFF. CDR3 DNA: TGTGCCACCAGCAGAGGTGGGGGGGGCCTGTTCGGGGAGCTGTTTTTT.

This rearrangement joins TRBV10-3 to TRBJ1-6; D remains unclear. The germline V gene has CDR1 ENHRY and CDR2 SYGVKD. CDR3 size: 13 residues. The chain's CDR3 is CASLVGPDSPLHF. Here the CDR3 DNA reads TGTGCTTCCCTGGTAGGGCCTGATTCACCCCTCCACTTT.

This clonotype occurred many times. The J gene is TRBJ2-2, the V gene TRBV5-1; a possible D gene is TRBD2 (5 bases). The CDR3 has 14 residues. V lost 2 bases, J lost 6 bases, and 11 bases lay in between. Per the germline V gene, CDR1 is SGHRS and CDR2 is YFSETQ. Written as DNA, the CDR3 is TGCGCCAGCAGCTTTACCACGGGGTCCGGGGAGCTGTTTTTT. This sequence encodes CASSFTTGSGELFF.

A few counts support this clonotype. V is TRBV10-3 and J is TRBJ2-3; D is unclear. Trimming stripped 0 bases from V and 1 base from J, with 8 bases between. CDR1 is ENHRY, CDR2 SYGVKD, per germline. The CDR3 contains 15 residues. The CDR3 region has the DNA TGTGCCATCAGTGAGTCGCTACCCCGCACAGATACGCAGTATTTT. It translates to CAISESLPRTDTQYF.

This clonotype was picked up a small number of times. V and J are TRBV19 and TRBJ2-7; D may correspond to TRBD1 or TRBD2 (8 bases each). Germline values: CDR1 LNHDA, CDR2 SQIVND (reference sequence). V lost 5 bases and J 3 bases, leaving 29 bases between the germline ends. The CDR3 runs to 19 residues. Here the CDR3 DNA reads TGTGCCAGTAGTCCGGCAGGGGGCTTGGTCAAGCGGGGGAGCTACGAGCAGTACTTC. Protein sequence: CASSPAGGLVKRGSYEQYF.